This TCR beta chain was recovered during a study of spatial heterogeneity in lung cancer. The table lists this clonotype with many counts. The target antigen is unknown. TCRdb re-derived calls from the 5' RACE reads in MiXCR, one entry per CDR3 protein. The table records 20,000 to 25,000 distinct CDR3 sequences, 4.5% to 5% of them present only once. The time point is: sample taken at primary tumor resection. The authors sequenced whole RNA from tumor, nontumor lung or frozen PBMC without sorting. More than 70 TRACERx patients with early, untreated non-small cell lung cancer donated samples. V was shortened by 0 bases and J by 0 bases, with 9 bases between the two germline ends. CDR1 and CDR2 from the germline V gene are SGHRS and YFSETQ. The CDR3 has 15 residues. Whole-study findings and limits: Blood carried ubiquitous expanded tumor TCRs more at resection than follow-up.

The TCR was taken from a male donor with early-stage non-small cell lung cancer. This rearrangement joins TRBV5-1 to TRBJ1-1; no clear D. The sequences come from PBMCs, collected at surgery. The CDR3 nucleotides are TGCGCCAGCAGCTTGGTTGGAGGATTGAACACTGAAGCTTTCTTT. Its translation: CASSLVGGLNTEAFF.